This T cell receptor beta chain was sequenced for a study of PD-L1 blockade in urothelial cancer. For the study at large: Each patient had 0 to 3 earlier chemotherapy regimens.

Germline CDR1 is SGHDT and CDR2 is YYEEEE. The CDR3 extends over 15 amino acids. Trimming took off 1 base at V and 6 bases at J, with 13 bases between the two ends. Specified time point: peripheral blood 6 weeks after treatment start. Peripheral blood mononuclear cells were collected from every patient before and during treatment, yielding between 1 and 8 samples per patient. Into every PCR, synthetic TCR analog templates were spiked. Profiling relied on immunoSEQ multiplex PCR, and the TCRdb table lists in-frame clones only, not all of them. The data contain around 100,000 clones, around 93% of them singletons.

The sequencing used PBMCs, collected around atezolizumab (anti-PD-L1) treatment. The source of this sequence is a man aged 55 to 70 with urothelial cancer. This chain joins TRBV5-6 and TRBJ1-4; D is uncertain. CDR3 in DNA: TGTGCCAGCAGCTTGTCCCCGTCTGGAGATGAAAAACTGTTTTTT. Protein product: CASSLSPSGDEKLFF.